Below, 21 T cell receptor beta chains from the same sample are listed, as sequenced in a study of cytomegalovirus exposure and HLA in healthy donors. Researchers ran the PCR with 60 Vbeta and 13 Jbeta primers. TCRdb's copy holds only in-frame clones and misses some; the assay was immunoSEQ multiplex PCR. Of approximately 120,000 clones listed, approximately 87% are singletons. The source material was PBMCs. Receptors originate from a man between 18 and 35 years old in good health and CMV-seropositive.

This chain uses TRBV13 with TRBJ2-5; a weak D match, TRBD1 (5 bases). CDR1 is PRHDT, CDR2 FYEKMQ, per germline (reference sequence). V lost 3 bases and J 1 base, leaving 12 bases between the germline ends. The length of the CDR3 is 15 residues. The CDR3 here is CASSFRVAAQETQYF. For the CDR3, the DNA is TGTGCCAGCAGCTTCAGGGTCGCGGCCCAAGAGACCCAGTACTTC.

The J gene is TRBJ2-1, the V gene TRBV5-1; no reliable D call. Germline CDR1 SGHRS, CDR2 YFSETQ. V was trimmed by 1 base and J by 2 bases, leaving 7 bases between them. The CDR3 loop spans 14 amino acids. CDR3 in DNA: TGCGCCAGCAGCTTGACCCGGGCCTACAATGAGCAGTTCTTC. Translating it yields CASSLTRAYNEQFF. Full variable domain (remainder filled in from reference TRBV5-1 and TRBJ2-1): KAGVTQTPRYLIKTRGQQVTLSCSPISGHRSVSWYQQTPGQGLQFLFEYFSETQRNKGNFPGRFSGRQFSNSRSEMNVSTLELGDSALYLCASSLTRAYNEQFFGPGTRLTVL.

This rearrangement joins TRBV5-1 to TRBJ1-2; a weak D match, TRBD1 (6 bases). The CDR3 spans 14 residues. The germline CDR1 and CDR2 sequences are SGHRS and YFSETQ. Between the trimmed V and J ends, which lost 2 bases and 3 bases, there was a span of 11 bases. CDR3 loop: CASSFTGGDYGYTF. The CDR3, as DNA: TGCGCCAGCAGCTTCACGGGGGGCGACTATGGCTACACCTTC.

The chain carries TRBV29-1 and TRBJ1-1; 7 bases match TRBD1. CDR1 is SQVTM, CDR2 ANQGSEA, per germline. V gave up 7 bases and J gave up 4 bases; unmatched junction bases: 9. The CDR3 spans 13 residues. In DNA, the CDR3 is TGCAGCGAGAGACAGGGTTCGGGCACTGAAGCTTTCTTT. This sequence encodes CSERQGSGTEAFF.

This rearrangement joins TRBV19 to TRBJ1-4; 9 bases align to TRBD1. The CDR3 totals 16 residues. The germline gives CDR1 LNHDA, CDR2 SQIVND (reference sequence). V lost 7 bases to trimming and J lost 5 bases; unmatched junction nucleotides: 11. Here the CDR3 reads CASTAGTGRANEKLFF. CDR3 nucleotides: TGTGCCAGTACCGCCGGGACAGGGAGGGCGAATGAAAAACTGTTTTTT.

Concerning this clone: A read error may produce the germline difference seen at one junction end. The chain's CDR3 is CASSPWGTALSF. The CDR3 nucleotides are TGTGCCAGCAGCCCTTGGGGGACAGCCTTAAGTTTC. The rearrangement uses TRBV13 and TRBJ1-1, with 7 bases aligning to TRBD1. Germline V gene data show CDR1 as PRHDT and CDR2 as FYEKMQ (reference sequence). CDR3 length equals 12 residues.

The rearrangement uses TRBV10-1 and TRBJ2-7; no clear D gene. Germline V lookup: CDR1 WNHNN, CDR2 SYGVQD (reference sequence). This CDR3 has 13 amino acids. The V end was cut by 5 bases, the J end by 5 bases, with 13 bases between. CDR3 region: CASSSARRNEQYF. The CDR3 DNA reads TGCGCCAGCAGTTCCGCTAGAAGGAACGAGCAGTACTTC.

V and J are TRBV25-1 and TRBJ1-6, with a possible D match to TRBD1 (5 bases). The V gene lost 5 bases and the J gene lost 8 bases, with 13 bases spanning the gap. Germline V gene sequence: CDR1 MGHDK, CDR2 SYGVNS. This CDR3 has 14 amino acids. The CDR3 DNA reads TGTGCCAGCAGTCTAGGGACGGGAGATTCACCCCTCCACTTT. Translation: CASSLGTGDSPLHF.

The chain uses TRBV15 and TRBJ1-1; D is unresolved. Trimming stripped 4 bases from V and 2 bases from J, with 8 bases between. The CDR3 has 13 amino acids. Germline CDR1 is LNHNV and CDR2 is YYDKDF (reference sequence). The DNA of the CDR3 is TGTGCCACCAGCAACCTAGGAAACACTGAAGCTTTCTTT. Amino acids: CATSNLGNTEAFF.

CDR3 sequence: CASSYGVYNEQFF. CDR3 DNA sequence: TGTGCCAGCAGCTATGGAGTGTACAATGAGCAGTTCTTC. V usage is TRBV5-4 and J usage is TRBJ2-1; D unresolved. Germline V lookup: CDR1 SGHNT, CDR2 YYREEE (reference sequence). The length of the CDR3 is 13 residues. V lost 3 bases to trimming and J lost 4 bases, with 8 bases between them.

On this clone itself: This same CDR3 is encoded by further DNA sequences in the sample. CDR3 coding DNA: TGTGCCAGCAGCTTGACGGACAGATCCAACACTGAAGCTTTCTTT. Protein: CASSLTDRSNTEAFF. The chain joins TRBV5-5 to TRBJ1-1, with TRBD1 as a possible D gene (6 bases). Trimming removed 1 base at V and 2 bases at J, with 12 bases between. This CDR3 region has 15 residues. Germline V gene lookup returns CDR1 SGHKS and CDR2 YYEKEE (reference sequence).

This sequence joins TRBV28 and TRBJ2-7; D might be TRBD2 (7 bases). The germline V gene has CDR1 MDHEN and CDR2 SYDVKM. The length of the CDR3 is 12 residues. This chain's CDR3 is CAGGRDAYEQYF. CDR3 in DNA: TGTGCAGGGGGGAGGGATGCCTACGAGCAGTACTTC. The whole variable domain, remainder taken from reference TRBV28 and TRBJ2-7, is DVKVTQSSRYLVKRTGEKVFLECVQDMDHENMFWYRQDPGLGLRLIYFSYDVKMKEKGDIPEGYSVSREKKERFSLILESASTNQTSMYLCAGGRDAYEQYFGPGTRLTVT.

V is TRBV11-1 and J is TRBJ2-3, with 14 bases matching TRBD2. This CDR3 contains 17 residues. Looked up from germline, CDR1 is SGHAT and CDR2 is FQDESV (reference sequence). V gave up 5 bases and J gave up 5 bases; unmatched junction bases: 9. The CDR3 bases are TGTGCCAGCAGCCTCGGAAGACTAGCGGGGGGGCAAGATACGCAGTATTTT. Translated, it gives CASSLGRLAGGQDTQYF.

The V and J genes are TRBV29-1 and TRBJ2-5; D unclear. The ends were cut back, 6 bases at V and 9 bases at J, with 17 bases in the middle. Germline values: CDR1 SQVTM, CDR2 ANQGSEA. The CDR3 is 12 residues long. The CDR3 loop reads CSVPTTTSSQYF. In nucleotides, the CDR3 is TGCAGCGTCCCCACTACCACCTCGTCCCAGTACTTC.

CDR3 protein: CASSGTGKDEQYF. In DNA, the CDR3 is TGTGCCAGCAGTGGGACAGGGAAAGACGAGCAGTACTTC. V and J are TRBV6-1 and TRBJ2-7, with TRBD1 identical over 8 bases. J was trimmed by 5 bases and V by 4 bases; bases with no gene match: 4. The CDR3 sequence is 13 residues long. Germline V lookup: CDR1 MNHNS, CDR2 SASEGT.

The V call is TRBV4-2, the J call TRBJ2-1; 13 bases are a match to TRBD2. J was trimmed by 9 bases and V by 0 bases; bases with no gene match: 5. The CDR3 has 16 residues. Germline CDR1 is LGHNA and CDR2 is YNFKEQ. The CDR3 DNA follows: TGTGCCAGCAGCCAAGAAACTAGCGGGGGGGCGAGTGAGCAGTTCTTC. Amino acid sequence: CASSQETSGGASEQFF.

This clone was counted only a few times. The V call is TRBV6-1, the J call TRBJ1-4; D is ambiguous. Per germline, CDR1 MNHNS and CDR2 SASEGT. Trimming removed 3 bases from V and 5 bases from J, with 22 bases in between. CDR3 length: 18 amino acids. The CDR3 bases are TGTGCCAGCAGTGACTGTCCAAGTCTCCTAGTCGACAATGAAAAACTGTTTTTT. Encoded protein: CASSDCPSLLVDNEKLFF.

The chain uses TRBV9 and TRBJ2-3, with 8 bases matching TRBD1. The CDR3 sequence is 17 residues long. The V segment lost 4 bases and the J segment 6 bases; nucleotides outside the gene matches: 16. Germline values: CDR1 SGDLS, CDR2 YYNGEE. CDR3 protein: CASSLRGTGGDKDTQYF. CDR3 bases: TGTGCCAGCAGCTTACGAGGGACAGGTGGGGACAAGGATACGCAGTATTTT.

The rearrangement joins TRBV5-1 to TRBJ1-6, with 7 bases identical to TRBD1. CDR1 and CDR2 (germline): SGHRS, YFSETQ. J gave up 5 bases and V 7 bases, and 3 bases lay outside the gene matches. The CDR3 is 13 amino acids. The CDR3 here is CASAGQNNSPLHF. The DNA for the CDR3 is TGCGCCAGCGCGGGACAGAATAATTCACCCCTCCACTTT.

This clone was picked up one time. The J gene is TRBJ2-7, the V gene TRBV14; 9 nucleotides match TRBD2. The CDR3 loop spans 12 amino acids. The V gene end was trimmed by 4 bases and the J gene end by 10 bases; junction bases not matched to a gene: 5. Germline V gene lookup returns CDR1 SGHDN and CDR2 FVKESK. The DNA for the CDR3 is TGTGCCAGCAGCCTAGCTGGGACTAGCCAGTACTTC. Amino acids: CASSLAGTSQYF.

For the CDR3, the DNA is TGTGCCAGCAGTGACCTACGGACAGGGCCTAGCTATGGCTACACCTTC. Its translation: CASSDLRTGPSYGYTF. The genes are TRBV25-1 and TRBJ1-2, with 8 nucleotides matching TRBD1. Germline V gene sequence: CDR1 MGHDK, CDR2 SYGVNS. V shed 3 bases, J shed 4 bases, and the junction held 10 bases outside the gene matches. The CDR3 has 16 residues.